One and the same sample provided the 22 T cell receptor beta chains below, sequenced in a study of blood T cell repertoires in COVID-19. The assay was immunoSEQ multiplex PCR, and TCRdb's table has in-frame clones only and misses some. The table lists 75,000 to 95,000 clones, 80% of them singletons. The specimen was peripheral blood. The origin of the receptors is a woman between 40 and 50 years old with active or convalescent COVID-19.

Written as DNA, the CDR3 is TGTGCCAGCAGCGTAGGATTGTTGGCAGGGGCTCGGGACTATGGCTACACCTTC. The encoded protein is CASSVGLLAGARDYGYTF. The chain has TRBV9 and TRBJ1-2, with a weak D call TRBD1 (6 bases). Germline CDR1 and CDR2: SGDLS and YYNGEE. Trimming took 0 bases from V and 3 from J, leaving 21 bases between them. CDR3 length: 18 residues.

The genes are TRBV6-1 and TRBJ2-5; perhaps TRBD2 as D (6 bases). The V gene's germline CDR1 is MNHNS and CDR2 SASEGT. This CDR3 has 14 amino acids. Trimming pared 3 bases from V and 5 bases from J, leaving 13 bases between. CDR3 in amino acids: CASSDQGGVETQYF. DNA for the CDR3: TGTGCCAGCAGTGACCAGGGCGGGGTGGAGACCCAGTACTTC.

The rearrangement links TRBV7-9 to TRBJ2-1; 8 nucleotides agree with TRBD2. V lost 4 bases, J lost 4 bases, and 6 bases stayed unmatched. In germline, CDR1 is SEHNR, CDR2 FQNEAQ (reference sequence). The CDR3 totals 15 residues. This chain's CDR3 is CASSSPSGLYNEQFF. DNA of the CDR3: TGTGCCAGCAGCTCCCCTAGCGGGTTGTACAATGAGCAGTTCTTC.

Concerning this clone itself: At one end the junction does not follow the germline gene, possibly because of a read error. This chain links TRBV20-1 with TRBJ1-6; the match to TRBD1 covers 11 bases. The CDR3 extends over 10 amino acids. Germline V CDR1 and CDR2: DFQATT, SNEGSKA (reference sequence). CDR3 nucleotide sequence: TGCAGTGCGGGACAGGGGGGACTTACCTTT. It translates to CSAGQGGLTF.

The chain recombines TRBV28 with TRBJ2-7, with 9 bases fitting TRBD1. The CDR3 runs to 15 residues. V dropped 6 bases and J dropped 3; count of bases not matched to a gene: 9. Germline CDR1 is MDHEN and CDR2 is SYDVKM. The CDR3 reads CASSIGGTGYYEQYF. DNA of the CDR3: TGTGCCAGCAGCATAGGGGGGACAGGGTACTACGAGCAGTACTTC.

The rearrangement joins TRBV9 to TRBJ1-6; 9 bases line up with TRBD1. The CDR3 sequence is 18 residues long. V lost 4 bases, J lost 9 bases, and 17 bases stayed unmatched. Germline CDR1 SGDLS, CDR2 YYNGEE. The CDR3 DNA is TGTGCCAGCAGCCCCTCACGTATGCCGGGACAGGGATTTTCACCCCTCCACTTT. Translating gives CASSPSRMPGQGFSPLHF.

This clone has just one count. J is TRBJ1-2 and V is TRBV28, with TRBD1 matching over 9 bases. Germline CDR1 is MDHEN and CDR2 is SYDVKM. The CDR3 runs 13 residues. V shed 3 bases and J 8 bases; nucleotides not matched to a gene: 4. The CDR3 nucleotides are TGTGCCAGCAGTTTGGACAGGGGACTCGGCTACACCTTC. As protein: CASSLDRGLGYTF.

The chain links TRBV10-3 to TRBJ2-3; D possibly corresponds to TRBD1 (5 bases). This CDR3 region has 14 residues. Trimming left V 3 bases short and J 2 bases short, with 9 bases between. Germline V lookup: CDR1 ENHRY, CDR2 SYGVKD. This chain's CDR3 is CAISDRAYTDTQYF. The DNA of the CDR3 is TGTGCCATCAGTGACAGGGCGTACACAGATACGCAGTATTTT.

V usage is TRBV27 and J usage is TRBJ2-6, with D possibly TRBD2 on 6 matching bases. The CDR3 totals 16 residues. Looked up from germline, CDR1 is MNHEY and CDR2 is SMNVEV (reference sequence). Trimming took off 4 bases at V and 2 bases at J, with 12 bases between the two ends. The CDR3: CASSWRGTAGANVLTF. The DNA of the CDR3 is TGTGCCAGCAGTTGGCGAGGGACTGCTGGGGCCAACGTCCTGACTTTC.

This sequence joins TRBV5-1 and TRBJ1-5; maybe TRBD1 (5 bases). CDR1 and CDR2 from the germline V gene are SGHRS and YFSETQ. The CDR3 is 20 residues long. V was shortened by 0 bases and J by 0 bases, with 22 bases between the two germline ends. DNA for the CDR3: TGCGCCAGCAGCTTGGAATCGGTGGGGCGAACTGGGCTTAGCAATCAGCCCCAGCATTTT. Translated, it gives CASSLESVGRTGLSNQPQHF. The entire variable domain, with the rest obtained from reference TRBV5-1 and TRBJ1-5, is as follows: KAGVTQTPRYLIKTRGQQVTLSCSPISGHRSVSWYQQTPGQGLQFLFEYFSETQRNKGNFPGRFSGRQFSNSRSEMNVSTLELGDSALYLCASSLESVGRTGLSNQPQHFGDGTRLSIL.

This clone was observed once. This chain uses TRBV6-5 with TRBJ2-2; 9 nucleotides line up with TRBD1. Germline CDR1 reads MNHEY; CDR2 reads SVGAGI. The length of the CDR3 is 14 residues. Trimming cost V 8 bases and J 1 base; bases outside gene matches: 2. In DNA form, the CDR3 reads TGTGCCAGCTGGGACAGGGAGAACACCGGGGAGCTGTTTTTT. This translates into CASWDRENTGELFF.

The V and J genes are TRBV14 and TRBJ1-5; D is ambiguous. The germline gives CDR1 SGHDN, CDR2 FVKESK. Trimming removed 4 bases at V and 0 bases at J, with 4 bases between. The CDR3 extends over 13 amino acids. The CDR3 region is CASSRDSNQPQHF. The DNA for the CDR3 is TGTGCCAGCAGCCGCGATAGCAATCAGCCCCAGCATTTT.

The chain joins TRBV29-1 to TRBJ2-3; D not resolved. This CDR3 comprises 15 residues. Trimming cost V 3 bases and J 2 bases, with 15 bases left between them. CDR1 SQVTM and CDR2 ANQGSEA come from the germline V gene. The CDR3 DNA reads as TGCAGCGTTGAGCCGGTCATAAGCCTCACAGATACGCAGTATTTT. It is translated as CSVEPVISLTDTQYF.

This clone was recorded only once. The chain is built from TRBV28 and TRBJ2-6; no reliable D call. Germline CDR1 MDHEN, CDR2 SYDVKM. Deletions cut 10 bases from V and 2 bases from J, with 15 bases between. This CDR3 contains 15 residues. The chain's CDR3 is CAKSPLPPGANVLTF. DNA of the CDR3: TGTGCCAAATCTCCCCTCCCTCCTGGGGCCAACGTCCTGACTTTC.

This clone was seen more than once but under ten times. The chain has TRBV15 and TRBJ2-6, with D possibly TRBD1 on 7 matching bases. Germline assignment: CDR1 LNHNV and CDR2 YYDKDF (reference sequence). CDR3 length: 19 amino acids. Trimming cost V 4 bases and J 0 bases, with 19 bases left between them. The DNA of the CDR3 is TGTGCCACCAGCACGGACAGGTGGGGAGGTAGCTCTGGGGCCAACGTCCTGACTTTC. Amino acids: CATSTDRWGGSSGANVLTF. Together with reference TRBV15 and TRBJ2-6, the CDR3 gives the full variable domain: DAMVIQNPRYQVTQFGKPVTLSCSQTLNHNVMYWYQQKSSQAPKLLFHYYDKDFNNEADTPDNFQSRRPNTSFCFLDIRSPGLGDTAMYLCATSTDRWGGSSGANVLTFGAGSRLTVL.

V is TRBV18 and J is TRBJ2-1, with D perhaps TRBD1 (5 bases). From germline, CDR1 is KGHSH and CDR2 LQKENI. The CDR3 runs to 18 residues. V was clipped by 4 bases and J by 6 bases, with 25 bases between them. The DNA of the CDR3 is TGTGCCAGCTCACGGAACGAGAGAGTGTCGCGACAGTTCAATGAGCAGTTCTTC. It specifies CASSRNERVSRQFNEQFF.

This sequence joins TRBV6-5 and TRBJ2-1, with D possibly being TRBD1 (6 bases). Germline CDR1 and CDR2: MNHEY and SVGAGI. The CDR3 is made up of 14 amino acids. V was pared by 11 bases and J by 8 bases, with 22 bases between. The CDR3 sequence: CAPPWTAGNHEQFF. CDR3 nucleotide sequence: TGTGCCCCGCCATGGACAGCCGGGAACCATGAGCAGTTCTTC.

Written as DNA, the CDR3 is TGTGCCAGCAGGACTAGCGGGGACTCCTACAATGAGCAGTTCTTC. Protein: CASRTSGDSYNEQFF. The chain combines TRBV27 with TRBJ2-1; 11 bases line up with TRBD2. CDR1 MNHEY and CDR2 SMNVEV come from the germline V gene (reference sequence). The CDR3 spans 15 residues. Unmatched junction bases numbered 1, after V lost 6 bases and J lost 0 bases.

For the CDR3, the DNA is TGTGCCAGCTCACCTGGCAGGGGCGGATCACCCCTCCACTTT. It is translated as CASSPGRGGSPLHF. The V gene is TRBV18, the J gene TRBJ1-6; D is perhaps TRBD1 (6 bases). The V and J ends lost 3 bases and 10 bases respectively, with 13 bases between them. This CDR3 has 14 residues. The germline gives CDR1 KGHSH, CDR2 LQKENI.

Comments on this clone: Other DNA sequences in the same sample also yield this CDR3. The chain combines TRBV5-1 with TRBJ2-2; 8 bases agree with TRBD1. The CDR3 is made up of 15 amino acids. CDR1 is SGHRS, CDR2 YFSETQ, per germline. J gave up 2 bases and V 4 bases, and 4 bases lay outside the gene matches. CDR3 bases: TGCGCCAGCAGCCTGGACAGGGCCAACACCGGGGAGCTGTTTTTT. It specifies CASSLDRANTGELFF.

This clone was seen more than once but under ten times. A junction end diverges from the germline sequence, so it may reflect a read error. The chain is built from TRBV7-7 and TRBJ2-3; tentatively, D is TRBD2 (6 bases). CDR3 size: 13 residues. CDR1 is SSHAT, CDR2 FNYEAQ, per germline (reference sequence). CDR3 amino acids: CASSLAEADTQYF. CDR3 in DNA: TGTGCTAGCAGCTTAGCGGAGGCAGATACGCAGTATTTT. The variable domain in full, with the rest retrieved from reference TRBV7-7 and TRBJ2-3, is GAGVSQSPRYKVTKRGQDVTLRCDPISSHATLYWYQQALGQGPEFLTYFNYEAQPDKSGLPSDRFSAERPEGSISTLTIQRTEQRDSAMYRCASSLAEADTQYFGPGTRLTVL.

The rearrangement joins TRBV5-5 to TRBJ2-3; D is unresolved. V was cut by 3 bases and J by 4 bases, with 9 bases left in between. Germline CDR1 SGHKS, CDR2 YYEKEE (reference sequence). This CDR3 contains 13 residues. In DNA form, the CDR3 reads TGTGCCAGCAGCTACAGTGTGCCAGATACGCAGTATTTT. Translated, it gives CASSYSVPDTQYF.